This is a list of T cell receptor beta chains from one sample in a study of PD-1 blockade in classical Hodgkin lymphoma. Only in-frame clones appear in the TCRdb table, and some are missing; sequencing was by immunoSEQ multiplex PCR. This repertoire shows 20,000 to 30,000 clones, about 70% found once; its top ten account for roughly 3.4%. The material sequenced was peripheral blood mononuclear cells (PBMCs), taken at baseline. All receptors come from a human donor with classical Hodgkin lymphoma. Each CDR3 is given without its conserved first and last residue. A D gene is named only where the DNA matches it firmly.

V	D	CDR3
TRBV13	NA	ASSLSDRAYEQY
TRBV19	NA	ASSIPGSNEQF
TRBV28	TRBD2	ASSPTGLAGREQF
TRBV11-2	NA	ASSLGDAASYNEQF
TRBV10-3	NA	AISDPDTGNTIY
TRBV9	TRBD2	ASSVAGGGNYEQY
TRBV5-6	TRBD1	ASSRLTGSENTGELF
TRBV7-9	NA	ASSSSTGTEQF
TRBV30	TRBD1	AWSGTGGAHEQY
TRBV5-5	NA	ASSLDTGGRAF
TRBV5-1	NA	ASSLLNNEQF
TRBV28	TRBD2	ASSTIAGGTFQETQY
TRBV6-6	NA	ASSYEGEPLH
TRBV5-1	NA	ASSLGNSYEQY
TRBV7-8	NA	ASSLGTPQETQY
TRBV4-1	NA	ASSQVGASGYT
TRBV7-9	NA	ASSPDLSSGNTIY
TRBV11-2	NA	ASSQWAGNEQF
TRBV27	NA	ASSLGTYRGEQY
TRBV7-8	TRBD1	ASSTGTGAYNEQF
TRBV4-2	NA	ASKRGGPYNEQF
TRBV5-1	TRBD1	ASSFTRDSLYEQY
TRBV28	TRBD1	ASSFLAPQGAGEQY
TRBV7-8	NA	ASSLDSGDTQY
TRBV28	NA	ASTTATNTEAF
TRBV4-3	NA	ASSQVWGGSYEQY
TRBV27	TRBD2	ASSSQFGAGRALGEQY
TRBV7-6	NA	ASSDGGSHYTGELF
TRBV6-1	NA	ASSERENQPQH
TRBV9	TRBD2	ASSSLLAGGFTGELF
TRBV6-5	NA	ASSLGAGTNVYEQY
TRBV14	NA	ASSQSRQTGELF
TRBV10-3	TRBD2	AIRLRAGRGSGIYNEQF
TRBV13	NA	ASSFTRVTDTQY
TRBV18	NA	ASSPMDRLNTEAF
TRBV7-2	NA	ASSLRGTEAF
TRBV4-3	NA	ASSRLGENTEAF